This T cell receptor (beta chain) was sequenced in a study of shared clonotypes between healthy human individuals. General observations from the study: Among non-shared clonotypes, generation probabilities were lower than among those shared by all four donors. Among a handful of donors, approximately 4.6% of naive CD4 clonotypes were found in common.

Worth noting for this clone: What it binds is not known.

Replicate sorted-subset PCRs were loaded with roughly 200 ng DNA, about 31,000 T cell genomes. Assay used: immunoSEQ multiplex PCR; TCRdb lists only in-frame clones, some missing. The sample has around 200,000 clones, 60% to 75% seen once; the top ten hold 8% to 13%. Germline lookup yields CDR1 LNHNV and CDR2 YYDKDF (reference sequence). V was cut by 0 bases and J by 4 bases, with 9 bases left in between. The CDR3 loop spans 14 amino acids. The rearrangement joins TRBV15 to TRBJ1-2; D is possibly TRBD1 (5 bases). The sequenced sample was memory CD4+ T cells sorted from blood. The subset denotes: CD45RA-negative fraction. This receptor was taken from a man under 40 in good health. CDR3 amino acids: CATSRDRGGYGYTF. CDR3 sequence (DNA): TGTGCCACCAGCAGAGATCGTGGGGGCTATGGCTACACCTTC.